This T cell receptor (beta chain) is from a study of low-dose radiotherapy and immunotherapy resistance in tumors. Study-wide background: Fractions of 0.5 Gy went to Cohort 1 every 2 weeks, totaling 6.5 Gy. Every two weeks, the protocol called for intravenous cyclophosphamide at 200 mg/m2. It was given one day before each radiation and immunotherapy administration.

TRAV and TRBV primers primed cDNA for both TCRalpha and TCRbeta. TCRs were put through roughly 19 PCR cycles of amplification with Phusion. A constant-region primer and the V-primer adapter served as the primer pair. A single record per CDR3 protein comes from TCRdb applying MiXCR to the reads. The repertoire consists of 15,000 to 20,000 distinct CDR3 sequences, with approximately 70% occurring once and the leading ten covering 5.5% to 6%. Germline CDR1 is SQVTM and CDR2 is ANQGSEA. The V and J ends lost 1 base and 3 bases respectively, with 9 bases between them. The CDR3 has 13 residues. The presence of advanced solid tumors lacking tumor-infiltrating lymphocytes characterized eligible patients.

This receptor was obtained from a human donor with advanced metastatic prostate, ovarian, gallbladder or colorectal cancer (not recorded which). This table probably holds off-target reads from a library built for another chain. The chain couples TRBV29-1 to TRBJ1-1; no clear D gene. CDR3 coding DNA: TGCAGCGTTGAAGGTCAGGAATACACTGAAGCTTTCTTT. Translating it yields CSVEGQEYTEAFF.